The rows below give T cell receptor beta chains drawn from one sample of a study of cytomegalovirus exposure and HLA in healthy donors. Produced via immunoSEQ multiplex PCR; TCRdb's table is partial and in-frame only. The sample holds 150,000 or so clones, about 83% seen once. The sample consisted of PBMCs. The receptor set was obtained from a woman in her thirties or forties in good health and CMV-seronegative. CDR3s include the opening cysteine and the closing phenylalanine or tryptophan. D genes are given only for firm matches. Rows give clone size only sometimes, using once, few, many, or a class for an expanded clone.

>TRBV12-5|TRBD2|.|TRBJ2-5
TGTGCTAGTGGCCGTACCGGGAGCGGGGGGTGGGAGACCCAGTACTTC
CASGRTGSGGWETQYF
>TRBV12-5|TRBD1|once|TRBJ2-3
TGTGCTAGTGGTGGACGAGGGACAGAGAGCACAGATACGCAGTATTTT
CASGGRGTESTDTQYF
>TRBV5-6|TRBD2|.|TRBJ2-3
TGTGCCAGCAGCTTGATGACTAGCGGGAGCGTGGGGACAGATACGCAGTATTTT
CASSLMTSGSVGTDTQYF
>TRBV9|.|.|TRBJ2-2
TGTGCCAGCGGTAAGACAGGGAACACCGGGGAGCTGTTTTTT
CASGKTGNTGELFF
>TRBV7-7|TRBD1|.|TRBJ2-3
TGTGCTAGCAGCTTGGGACAGGGAAGCACAGATACGCAGTATTTT
CASSLGQGSTDTQYF
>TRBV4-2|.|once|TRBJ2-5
TGTGCCAGCAGCCAAGAGTTCCGGGGGGCTCAAGAGACCCAGTACTTC
CASSQEFRGAQETQYF
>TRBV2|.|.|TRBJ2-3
TGTGCCAGCAGTGAACGAGGGAGGACTAATCGTCTCACAGATACGCAGTATTTT
CASSERGRTNRLTDTQYF
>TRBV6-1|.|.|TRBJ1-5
TGTGCCAGCAGTGAGGGACTACAGGGAGGTTATCAGCCCCAGCATTTT
CASSEGLQGGYQPQHF
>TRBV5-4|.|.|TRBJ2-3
TGTGCCAGCAGCCCTAACCTTCTAGCGATTGCAGTAGATACGCAGTATTTT
CASSPNLLAIAVDTQYF
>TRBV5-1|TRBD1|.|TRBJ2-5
TGCGCCAGCATTAGAGAGGGGGCGGAGACCCAGTACTTC
CASIREGAETQYF
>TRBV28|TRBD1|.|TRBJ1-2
TGTGCCAGCAGATCCTACAGGGGGCCCTATGGCTACACCTTC
CASRSYRGPYGYTF
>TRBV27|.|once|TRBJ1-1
TGTGCCAGCAGCCTAGGGGGGAACACTGAAGCTTTCTTT
CASSLGGNTEAFF
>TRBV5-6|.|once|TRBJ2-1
TGTGCCAGCAGCTTGTTACCTCGGGGTGAGCAGTTCTTC
CASSLLPRGEQFF
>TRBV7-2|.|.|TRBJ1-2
TGTGCCAGCAGCCCAAATGACCCGGGAGGCTACACCTTC
CASSPNDPGGYTF
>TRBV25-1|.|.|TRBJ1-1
TGTGCCAGCTTCCTGACTGAAGCTTTCTTT
CASFLTEAFF
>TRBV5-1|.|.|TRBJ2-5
TGCGCCAGCAGCGGGGACTTAAACCAAGAGACCCAGTACTTC
CASSGDLNQETQYF
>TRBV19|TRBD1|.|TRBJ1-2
TGTGCCAGCCGGGACAGGGACAACTATGATGGCTACACCTTC
CASRDRDNYDGYTF
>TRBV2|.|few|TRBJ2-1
TGTGCCAGCGGTCCTCAGATCGATGAGCAGTTCTTC
CASGPQIDEQFF
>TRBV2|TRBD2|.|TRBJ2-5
TGTGCCAGCAGTGCGGGGGGGCGAGGGGAGACCCAGTACTTC
CASSAGGRGETQYF
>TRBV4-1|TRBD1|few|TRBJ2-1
TGCGCCAGCAGCCAAGATACAGGGGATTGGAATGAGCAGTTCTTC
CASSQDTGDWNEQFF
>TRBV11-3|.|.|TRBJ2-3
TGTGCCAGCAGCTTTCTTTCAGGGGAAAATACGCAGTATTTT
CASSFLSGENTQYF
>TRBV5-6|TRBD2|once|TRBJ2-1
TGTGCCAGCAGCTTTACTCTGGCGGGAGGGTACAATGAGCAGTTCTTC
CASSFTLAGGYNEQFF
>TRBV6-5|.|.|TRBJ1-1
TGTGCCAGCAGTTACTCGTTCGTGAACACTGAAGCTTTCTTT
CASSYSFVNTEAFF
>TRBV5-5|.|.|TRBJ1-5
TGTGCCAGCAGCACAGGACCGCACAATCAGCCCCAGCATTTT
CASSTGPHNQPQHF
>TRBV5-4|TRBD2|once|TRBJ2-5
TGTGCCAGCAGCTTAGGTAGCGGGCGATCCGAAGAGACCCAGTACTTC
CASSLGSGRSEETQYF
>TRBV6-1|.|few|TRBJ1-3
TGTGCCAGCAGTACAGAGTTCTCTGGAAACACCATATATTTT
CASSTEFSGNTIYF
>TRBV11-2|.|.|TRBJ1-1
TGTGCCAGCAGCTTAAACAGGGACCGCACTGAAGCTTTCTTT
CASSLNRDRTEAFF
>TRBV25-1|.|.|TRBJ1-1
TGTGCCAGCAGTGAAGAGCGGGGCGGAGAAGCTTTCTTT
CASSEERGGEAFF
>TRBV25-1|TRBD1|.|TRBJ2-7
TGTGCCAGCAGTGAATGGGGGACAGGGGACGAGCAGTACTTC
CASSEWGTGDEQYF
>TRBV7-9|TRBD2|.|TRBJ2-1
TGTGCCAGCAGCGGAGGACTAGCGGGAGCCTACAATGAGCAGTTCTTC
CASSGGLAGAYNEQFF
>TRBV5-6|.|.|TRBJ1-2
TGTGCCAGCAGCTTGGCCAGTTATGGCTACACCTTC
CASSLASYGYTF
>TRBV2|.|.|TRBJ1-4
TGTGCCAGCAGTGGAGGAAGAAATGAAAAACTGTTTTTT
CASSGGRNEKLFF
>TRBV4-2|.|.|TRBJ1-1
TGTGCCAGCAGCCAAGACAGGGTTATGAACACTGAAGCTTTCTTT
CASSQDRVMNTEAFF
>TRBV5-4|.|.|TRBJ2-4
TGTGCCAGCAGCTTGGTGACGGGGTCGGTGAACATTCAGTACTTC
CASSLVTGSVNIQYF
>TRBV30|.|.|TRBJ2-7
TGTGCCTGGAGCGTGGGCCGTAGAGCCTACGAGCAGTACTTC
CAWSVGRRAYEQYF
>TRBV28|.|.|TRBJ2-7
TGTGCCAGCAGCCCTTTAGGCAGGGCAACCTCCTACGAGCAGTACTTC
CASSPLGRATSYEQYF
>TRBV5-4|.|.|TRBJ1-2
TGTGCCAGCAGCTTGGACGGGTCAGGGCACTATGGCTACACCTTC
CASSLDGSGHYGYTF
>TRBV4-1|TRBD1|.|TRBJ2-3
TGCGCCAGCAGCCAAACGGTTCCCGGGACAGGGACGATCGACACAGATACGCAGTATTTT
CASSQTVPGTGTIDTDTQYF
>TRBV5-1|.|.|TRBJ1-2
TGCGCCAGCAGCTTGGACTCAAGAGCATTTCACTATGGCTACACCTTC
CASSLDSRAFHYGYTF
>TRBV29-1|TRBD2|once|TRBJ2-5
TGCAGCGTGGGGACTAGGGATCAAGAGACCCAGTACTTC
CSVGTRDQETQYF
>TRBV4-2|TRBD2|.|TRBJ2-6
TGTGCCAGCAGCCGGCTCGGGGGGGTCTCTGGGGCCAACGTCCTGACTTTC
CASSRLGGVSGANVLTF
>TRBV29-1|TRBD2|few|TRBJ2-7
TGCAGCGTTGATTTGGTGAGCGGGGGGGACGAGCAGTACTTC
CSVDLVSGGDEQYF
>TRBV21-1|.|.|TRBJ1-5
TGTGCCAGCAGCCCGGGACAGGGGGCAAGCAATCAGCCCCAGCATTTT
CASSPGQGASNQPQHF
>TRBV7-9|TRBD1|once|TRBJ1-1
TGTGCCAGCAGCAAGGGGACAGCTCCTATGAACACTGAAGCTTTCTTT
CASSKGTAPMNTEAFF
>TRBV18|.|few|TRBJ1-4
TGTGCCAGCTCCCCCTTGGAGGGGACTAATGAAAAACTGTTTTTT
CASSPLEGTNEKLFF
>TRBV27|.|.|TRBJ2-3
TGTGCCAGCAGTTTCGGCAGGGGAAGCACAGATACGCAGTATTTT
CASSFGRGSTDTQYF
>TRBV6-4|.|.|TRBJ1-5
TGTGCCAGCAGTACAGGGCTTAATCAGCCCCAGCATTTT
CASSTGLNQPQHF
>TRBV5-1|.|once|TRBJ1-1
TGCGCCAGCAGCTTGGCACAGATGAACACTGAAGCTTTCTTT
CASSLAQMNTEAFF
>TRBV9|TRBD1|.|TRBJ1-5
TGTGCCAGCAGCGGGGGACAGTATAGCAATCAGCCCCAGCATTTT
CASSGGQYSNQPQHF
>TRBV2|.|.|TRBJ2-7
TGTGCCAGCAGTGGGGGGGTGAGCTCCTACGAGCAGTACTTC
CASSGGVSSYEQYF
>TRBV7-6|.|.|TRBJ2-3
TGTGCCAGCAGTCCTAGCACAGATACGCAGTATTTT
CASSPSTDTQYF
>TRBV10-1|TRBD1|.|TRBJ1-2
TGCGCCAGCAGTCCGGACAGGATTTATGGCTACACCTTC
CASSPDRIYGYTF
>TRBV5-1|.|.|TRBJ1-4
TGCGCCAGCACCGGGGGTACTAATGAAAAACTGTTTTTT
CASTGGTNEKLFF
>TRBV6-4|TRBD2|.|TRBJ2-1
TGTGCCAGCAGTCGAGAGACTAGCGGCCCGCATGAGCTCGTCTTC
CASSRETSGPHELVF
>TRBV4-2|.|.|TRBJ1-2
TGTGCCAGCAGCCAAGATTTGGCAGGGGTTGGCTACACCTTC
CASSQDLAGVGYTF
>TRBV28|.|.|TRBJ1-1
TGTGCCAGCAGTTTGAGGAATTTGGTGAACACTGAAGCTTTCTTT
CASSLRNLVNTEAFF
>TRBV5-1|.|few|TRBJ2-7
TGCGCCAGCAGCTTGGGTGCGGTCTACGAGCAGTACTTC
CASSLGAVYEQYF
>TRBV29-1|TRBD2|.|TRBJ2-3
TGCAGCGTGAGGACTAGCGGAGCTACAGATACGCAGTATTTT
CSVRTSGATDTQYF
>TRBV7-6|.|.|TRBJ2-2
TGTGCCAGCAGCTTAGGGTCTCTGCTAGCGACCACCGGGGAGCTGTTTTTT
CASSLGSLLATTGELFF